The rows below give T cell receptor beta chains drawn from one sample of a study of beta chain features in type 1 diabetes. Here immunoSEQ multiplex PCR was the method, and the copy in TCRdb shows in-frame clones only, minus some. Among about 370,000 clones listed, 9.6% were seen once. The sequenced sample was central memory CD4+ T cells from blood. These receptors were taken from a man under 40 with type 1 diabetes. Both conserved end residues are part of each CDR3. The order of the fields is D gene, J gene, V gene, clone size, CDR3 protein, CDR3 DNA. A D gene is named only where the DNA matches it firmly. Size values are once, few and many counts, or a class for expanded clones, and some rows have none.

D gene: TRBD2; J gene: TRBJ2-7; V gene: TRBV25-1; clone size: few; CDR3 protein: CASSRGSLTYEQYF; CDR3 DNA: TGTGCCAGCAGTCGCGGGAGTCTCACCTACGAGCAGTACTTC
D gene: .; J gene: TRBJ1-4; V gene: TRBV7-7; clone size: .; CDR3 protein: CASSLAGGSEKLFF; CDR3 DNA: TGTGCCAGCAGCTTAGCCGGGGGGAGTGAAAAACTGTTTTTT
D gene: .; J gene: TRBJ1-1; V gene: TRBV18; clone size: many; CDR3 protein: CASSPRVEGVGTEAFF; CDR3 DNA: TGTGCCAGCTCACCACGAGTGGAAGGGGTCGGCACTGAAGCTTTCTTT
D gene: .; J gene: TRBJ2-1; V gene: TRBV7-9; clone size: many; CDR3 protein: CASSPTPYNEQFF; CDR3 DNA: TGTGCCAGCAGCCCGACACCCTACAATGAGCAGTTCTTC
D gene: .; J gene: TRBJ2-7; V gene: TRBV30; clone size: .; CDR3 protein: CAWSVTGVNEQYF; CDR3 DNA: TGTGCCTGGAGTGTAACCGGGGTCAACGAGCAGTACTTC
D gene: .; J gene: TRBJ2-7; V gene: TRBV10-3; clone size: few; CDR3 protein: CASSSGTGEQYF; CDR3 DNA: TGTGCCAGCAGTTCCGGGACGGGAGAGCAGTACTTC
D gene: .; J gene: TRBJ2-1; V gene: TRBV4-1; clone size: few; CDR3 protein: CASREGRGAKNNEQFF; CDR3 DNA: TGCGCCAGCAGAGAAGGCAGGGGGGCTAAAAACAATGAGCAGTTCTTC
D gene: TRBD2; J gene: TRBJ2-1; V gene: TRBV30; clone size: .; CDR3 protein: CAWSVDQREGRSYNEQFF; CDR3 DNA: TGTGCCTGGAGTGTAGACCAGCGGGAGGGCCGGAGCTACAATGAGCAGTTCTTC
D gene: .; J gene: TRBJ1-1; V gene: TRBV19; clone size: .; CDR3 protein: CASSTQFPTEAFF; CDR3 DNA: TGTGCCAGTAGTACCCAATTCCCCACTGAAGCTTTCTTT
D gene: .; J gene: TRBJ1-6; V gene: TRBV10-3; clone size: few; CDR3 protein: CAISEGQYNSPLHF; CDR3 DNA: TGTGCCATCAGTGAGGGACAGTATAATTCACCCCTCCACTTT
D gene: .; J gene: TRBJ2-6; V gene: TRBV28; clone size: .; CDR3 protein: CASSLPRTSGANVLTF; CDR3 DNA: TGTGCCAGCAGTTTACCTCGAACCTCTGGGGCCAACGTCCTGACTTTC
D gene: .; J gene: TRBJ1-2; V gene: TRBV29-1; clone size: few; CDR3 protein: CSVEASTNYGYTF; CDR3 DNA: TGCAGCGTTGAGGCCAGTACTAACTATGGCTACACCTTC
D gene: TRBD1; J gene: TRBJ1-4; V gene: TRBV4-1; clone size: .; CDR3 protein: CASGTGVIGGEKLFF; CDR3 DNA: TGCGCCAGCGGGACAGGGGTTATAGGGGGTGAAAAACTGTTTTTT
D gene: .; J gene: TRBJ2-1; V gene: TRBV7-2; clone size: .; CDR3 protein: CASIPLGDYNEQFF; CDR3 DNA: TGTGCCAGCATACCCCTAGGGGATTACAATGAGCAGTTCTTC
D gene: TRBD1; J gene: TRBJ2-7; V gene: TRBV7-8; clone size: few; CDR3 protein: CASQDRAYEQYF; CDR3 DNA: TGTGCCAGCCAGGACAGGGCCTACGAGCAGTACTTC
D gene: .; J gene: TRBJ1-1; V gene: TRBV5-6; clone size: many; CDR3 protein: CASSLAFTEAFF; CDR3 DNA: TGTGCCAGCAGCTTGGCGTTCACTGAAGCTTTCTTT
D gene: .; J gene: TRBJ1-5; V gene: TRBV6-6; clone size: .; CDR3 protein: CASSYAPNQPQHF; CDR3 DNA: TGTGCCAGCAGTTACGCCCCAAATCAGCCCCAGCATTTT
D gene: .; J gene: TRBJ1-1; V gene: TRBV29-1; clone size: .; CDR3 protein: CSVNRVNTEAFF; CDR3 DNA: TGCAGCGTAAACAGGGTTAACACTGAAGCTTTCTTT
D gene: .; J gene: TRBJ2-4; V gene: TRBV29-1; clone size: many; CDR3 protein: CSVEEIGVNQYF; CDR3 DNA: TGCAGCGTTGAAGAAATCGGGGTTAATCAGTACTTC